This T cell receptor beta chain was sequenced for a study of identical twins. Study-level points and caveats: Memory repertoires lacked the insertion deficit that abundant cord blood beta clonotypes showed.

A note on this clonotype: Its matching antigen is unknown.

The CDR3 has 16 residues. Trimming took 5 bases from V and 8 from J, leaving 21 bases between them. Germline CDR1 reads MNHEY; CDR2 reads SMNVEV (reference sequence). TCRdb re-called the 5' RACE reads with MiXCR, one entry per CDR3 protein. The table has hundreds of thousands of distinct CDR3 sequences, about 24% seen once. The same sample was also used in a study of T cells expressing NK-cell markers. As that study records: The authors restricted sorting to alpha-beta TCR T cells with an anti-gamma-delta TCR antibody in several experiments. The CD3+CD56-NKG2C+ fraction of a few donors was likewise dominated by these clonotypes.

The chain uses TRBV27 and TRBJ2-2, with D tentatively TRBD1 or TRBD2 (5 bases each). The sample comprised CD4+ T cells sorted from blood. The TCR originated in a woman between 18 and 30 years old in good health. DNA for the CDR3: TGTGCCAGCAGTCGAACCGGGACCCTAGGATCGGGGGAGCTGTTTTTT. Translation gives CASSRTGTLGSGELFF.